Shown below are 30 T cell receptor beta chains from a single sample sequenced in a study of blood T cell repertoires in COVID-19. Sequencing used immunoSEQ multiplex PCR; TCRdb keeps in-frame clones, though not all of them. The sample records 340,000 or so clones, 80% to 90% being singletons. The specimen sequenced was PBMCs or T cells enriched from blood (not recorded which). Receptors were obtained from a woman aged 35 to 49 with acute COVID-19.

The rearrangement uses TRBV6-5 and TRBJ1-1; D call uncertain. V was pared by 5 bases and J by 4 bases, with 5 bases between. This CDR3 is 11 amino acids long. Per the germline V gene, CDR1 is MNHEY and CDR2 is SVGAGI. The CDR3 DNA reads TGTGCCAGCAGTACTCTCACTGAAGCTTTCTTT. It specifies CASSTLTEAFF.

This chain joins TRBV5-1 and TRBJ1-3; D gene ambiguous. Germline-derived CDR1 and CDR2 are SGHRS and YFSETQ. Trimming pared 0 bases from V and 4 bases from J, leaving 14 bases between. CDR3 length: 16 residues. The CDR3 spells CASSLDPASSGNTIYF. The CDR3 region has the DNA TGCGCCAGCAGCTTGGACCCCGCTTCGAGCGGAAACACCATATATTTT. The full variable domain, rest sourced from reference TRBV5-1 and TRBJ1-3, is KAGVTQTPRYLIKTRGQQVTLSCSPISGHRSVSWYQQTPGQGLQFLFEYFSETQRNKGNFPGRFSGRQFSNSRSEMNVSTLELGDSALYLCASSLDPASSGNTIYFGEGSWLTVV.

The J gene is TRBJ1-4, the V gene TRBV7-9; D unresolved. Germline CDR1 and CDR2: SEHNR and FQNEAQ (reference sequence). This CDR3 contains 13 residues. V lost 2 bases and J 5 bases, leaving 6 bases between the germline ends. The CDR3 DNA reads TGTGCCAGCAGCTTAATCGGGAATGAAAAACTGTTTTTT. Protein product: CASSLIGNEKLFF.

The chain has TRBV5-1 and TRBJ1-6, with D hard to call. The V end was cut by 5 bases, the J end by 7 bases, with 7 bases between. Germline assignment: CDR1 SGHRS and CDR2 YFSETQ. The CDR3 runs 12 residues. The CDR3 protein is CASREGNSPLHF. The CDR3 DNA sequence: TGCGCCAGCAGGGAGGGAAATTCACCCCTCCACTTT.

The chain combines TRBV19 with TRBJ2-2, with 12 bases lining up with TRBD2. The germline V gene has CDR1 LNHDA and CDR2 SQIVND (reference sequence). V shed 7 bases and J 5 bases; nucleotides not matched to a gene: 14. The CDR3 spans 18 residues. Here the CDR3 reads CASTTGTSGRRGTGELFF. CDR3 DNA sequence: TGTGCCAGTACCACCGGCACTAGCGGGAGGAGAGGGACCGGGGAGCTGTTTTTT.

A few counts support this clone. In DNA, the CDR3 is TGCGCCAGCAGCCAAGAACCACACAGGGGAAATAATTCACCCCTCCACTTT. Protein: CASSQEPHRGNNSPLHF. V and J are TRBV4-3 and TRBJ1-6, with TRBD1 identical over 7 bases. The CDR3 is 17 amino acids. Germline CDR1 reads LGHNA; CDR2 reads YSLEER. V shed 0 bases and J 5 bases; nucleotides not matched to a gene: 7.

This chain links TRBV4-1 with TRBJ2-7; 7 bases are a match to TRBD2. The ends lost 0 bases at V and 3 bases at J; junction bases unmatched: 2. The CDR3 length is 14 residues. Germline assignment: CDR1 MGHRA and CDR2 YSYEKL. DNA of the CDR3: TGCGCCAGCAGCCAAGAGGGCGGGAGCTACGAGCAGTACTTC. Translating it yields CASSQEGGSYEQYF.

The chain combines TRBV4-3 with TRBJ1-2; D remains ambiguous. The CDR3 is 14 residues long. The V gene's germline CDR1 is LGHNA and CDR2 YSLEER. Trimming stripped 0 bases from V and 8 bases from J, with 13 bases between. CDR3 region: CASSQEAQSGGYTF. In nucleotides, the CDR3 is TGCGCCAGCAGCCAAGAGGCGCAGTCGGGGGGCTACACCTTC.

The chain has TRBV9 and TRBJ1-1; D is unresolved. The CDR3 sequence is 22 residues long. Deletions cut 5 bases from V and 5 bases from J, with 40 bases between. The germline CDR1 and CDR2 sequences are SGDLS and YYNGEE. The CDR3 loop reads CASSPVVGSPRRVGAGRTEAFF. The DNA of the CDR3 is TGTGCCAGCAGTCCCGTGGTAGGGAGCCCACGGAGGGTCGGAGCTGGTCGTACTGAAGCTTTCTTT.

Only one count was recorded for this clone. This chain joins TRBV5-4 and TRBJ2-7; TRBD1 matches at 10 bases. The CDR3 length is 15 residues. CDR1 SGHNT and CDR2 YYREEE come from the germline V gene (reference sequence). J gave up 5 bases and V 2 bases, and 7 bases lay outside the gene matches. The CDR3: CASSFTLGTGDEQYF. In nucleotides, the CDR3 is TGTGCCAGCAGCTTTACCCTGGGGACAGGGGACGAGCAGTACTTC.

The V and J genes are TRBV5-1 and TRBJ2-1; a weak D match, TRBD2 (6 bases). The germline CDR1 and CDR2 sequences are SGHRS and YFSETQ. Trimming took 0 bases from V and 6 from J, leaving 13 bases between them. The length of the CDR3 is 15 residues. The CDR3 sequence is CASSLAPLAGNEQFF. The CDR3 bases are TGCGCCAGCAGCTTGGCCCCACTAGCAGGCAATGAGCAGTTCTTC.

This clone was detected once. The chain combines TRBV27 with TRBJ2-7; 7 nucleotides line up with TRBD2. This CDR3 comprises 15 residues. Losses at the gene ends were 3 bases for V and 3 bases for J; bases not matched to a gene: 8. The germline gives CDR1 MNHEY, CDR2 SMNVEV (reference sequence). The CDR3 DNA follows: TGTGCCAGCAGTTTTGGTTCTAGCGGAAACTACGAGCAGTACTTC. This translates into CASSFGSSGNYEQYF.

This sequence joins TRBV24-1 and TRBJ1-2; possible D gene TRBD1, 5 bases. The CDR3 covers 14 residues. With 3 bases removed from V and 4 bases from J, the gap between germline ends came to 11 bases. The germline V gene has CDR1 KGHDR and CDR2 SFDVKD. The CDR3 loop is CATSDTGHSYGYTF. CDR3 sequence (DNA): TGTGCCACCAGTGATACAGGCCACTCCTATGGCTACACCTTC.

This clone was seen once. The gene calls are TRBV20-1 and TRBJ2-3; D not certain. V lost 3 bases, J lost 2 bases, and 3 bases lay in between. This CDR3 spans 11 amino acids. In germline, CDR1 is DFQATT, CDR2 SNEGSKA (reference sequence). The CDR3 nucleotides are TGCAGTGCTAGCAACACAGATACGCAGTATTTT. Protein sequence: CSASNTDTQYF.

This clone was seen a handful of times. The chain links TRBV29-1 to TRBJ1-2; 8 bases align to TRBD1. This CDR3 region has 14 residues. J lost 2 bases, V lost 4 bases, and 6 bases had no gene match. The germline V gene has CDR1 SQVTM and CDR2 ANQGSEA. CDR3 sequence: CSVGPGQVNYGYTF. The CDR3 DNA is TGCAGCGTTGGCCCGGGACAGGTCAACTATGGCTACACCTTC.

The CDR3 spells CASSSGIFSFGGYTF. CDR3 DNA sequence: TGTGCCAGCAGCTCGGGAATCTTCTCTTTTGGTGGCTACACCTTC. The J gene is TRBJ1-2, the V gene TRBV7-2, with D uncertain. The germline V gene has CDR1 SGHTA and CDR2 FQGNSA. Trimming cost V 4 bases and J 7 bases, with 19 bases left between them. This CDR3 has 15 amino acids.

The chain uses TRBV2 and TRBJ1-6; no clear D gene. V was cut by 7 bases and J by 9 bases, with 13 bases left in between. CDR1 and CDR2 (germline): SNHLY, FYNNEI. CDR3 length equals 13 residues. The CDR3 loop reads CASIKREGSPLHF. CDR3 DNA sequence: TGTGCCAGCATCAAAAGGGAGGGTTCACCCCTCCACTTT.

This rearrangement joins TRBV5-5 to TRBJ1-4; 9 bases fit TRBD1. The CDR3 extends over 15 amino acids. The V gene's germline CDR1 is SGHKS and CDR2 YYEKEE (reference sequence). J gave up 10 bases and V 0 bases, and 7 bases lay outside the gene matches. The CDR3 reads CASSLVTGGMVKLFF. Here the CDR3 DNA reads TGTGCCAGCAGCTTGGTGACAGGGGGAATGGTAAAACTGTTTTTT.

The CDR3 bases are TGTGCCGGAGAACCAGGGTCTATGCATCAGCCCCAGCATTTT. Its translation is CAGEPGSMHQPQHF. This chain joins TRBV21-1 and TRBJ1-5; TRBD1, the D gene given by the table, was not confirmed from the DNA. TRBV21-1 is noted as a pseudogene. This CDR3 region has 14 residues.

In nucleotides, the CDR3 is TGTGCCAGCAGCTTAGCGGACAGGGGGCAGAATGAAAAACTGTTTTTT. It encodes CASSLADRGQNEKLFF. The chain employs TRBV5-4 and TRBJ1-4; 11 bases map to TRBD1. The CDR3 extends over 16 amino acids. The V and J ends lost 2 bases and 5 bases, in that order; junction bases with no gene match: 5. CDR1 and CDR2 (germline): SGHNT, YYREEE (reference sequence).

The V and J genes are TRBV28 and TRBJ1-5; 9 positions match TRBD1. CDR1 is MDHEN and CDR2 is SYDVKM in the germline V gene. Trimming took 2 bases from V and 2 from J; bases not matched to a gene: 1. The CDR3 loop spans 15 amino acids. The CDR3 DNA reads TGTGCCAGCAGTTTAAGGGACAGGGGCAATCAGCCCCAGCATTTT. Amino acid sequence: CASSLRDRGNQPQHF.

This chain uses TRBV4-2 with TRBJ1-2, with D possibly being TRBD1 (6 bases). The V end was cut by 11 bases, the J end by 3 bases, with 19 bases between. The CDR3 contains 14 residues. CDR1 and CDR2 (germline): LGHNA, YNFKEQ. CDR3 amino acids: CAVGQGLIDYGYTF. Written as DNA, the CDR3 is TGTGCCGTGGGACAAGGGTTAATCGACTATGGCTACACCTTC.

CDR3 DNA: TGCAGCGTTGTCGGGGGACTAGCGGGAACATACAATGAGCAGTTCTTC. This translates into CSVVGGLAGTYNEQFF. The chain couples TRBV29-1 to TRBJ2-1; 13 bases line up with TRBD2. The CDR3 length is 16 residues. V shed 4 bases, J shed 4 bases, and the junction held 7 bases outside the gene matches. Germline V gives CDR1 SQVTM, CDR2 ANQGSEA.

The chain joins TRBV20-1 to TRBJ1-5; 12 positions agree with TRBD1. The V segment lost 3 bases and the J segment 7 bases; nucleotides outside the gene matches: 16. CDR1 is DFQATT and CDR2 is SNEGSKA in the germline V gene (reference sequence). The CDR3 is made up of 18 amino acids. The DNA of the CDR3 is TGCAGTGCTAGTACGCCCTCGGGACAGGGGGCTTCATGGCAGCCCCAGCATTTT. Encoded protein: CSASTPSGQGASWQPQHF.

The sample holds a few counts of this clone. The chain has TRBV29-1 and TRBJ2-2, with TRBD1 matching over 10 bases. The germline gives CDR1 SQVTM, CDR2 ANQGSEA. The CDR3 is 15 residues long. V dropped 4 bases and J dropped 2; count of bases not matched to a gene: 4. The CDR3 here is CSVAGTGDNTGELFF. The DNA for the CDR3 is TGCAGCGTTGCCGGGACAGGGGACAACACCGGGGAGCTGTTTTTT.

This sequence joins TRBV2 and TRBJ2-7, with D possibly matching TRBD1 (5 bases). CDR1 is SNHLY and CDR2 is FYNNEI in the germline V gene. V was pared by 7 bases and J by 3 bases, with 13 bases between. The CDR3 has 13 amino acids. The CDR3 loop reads CASKLGRDYEQYF. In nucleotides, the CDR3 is TGTGCCAGCAAATTGGGCAGGGACTACGAGCAGTACTTC.

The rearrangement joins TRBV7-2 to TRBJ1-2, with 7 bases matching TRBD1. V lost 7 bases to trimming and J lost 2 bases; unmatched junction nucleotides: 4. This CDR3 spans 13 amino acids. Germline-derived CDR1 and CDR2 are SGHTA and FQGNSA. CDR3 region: CASNPTGNYGYTF. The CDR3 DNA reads TGTGCCAGCAACCCGACAGGGAACTATGGCTACACCTTC.

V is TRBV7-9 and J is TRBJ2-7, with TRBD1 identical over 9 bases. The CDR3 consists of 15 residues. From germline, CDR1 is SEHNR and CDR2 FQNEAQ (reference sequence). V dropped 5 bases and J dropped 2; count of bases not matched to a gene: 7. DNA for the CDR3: TGTGCCAGCAGCCCCGGGACAGGGTGGACCTACGAGCAGTACTTC. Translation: CASSPGTGWTYEQYF.

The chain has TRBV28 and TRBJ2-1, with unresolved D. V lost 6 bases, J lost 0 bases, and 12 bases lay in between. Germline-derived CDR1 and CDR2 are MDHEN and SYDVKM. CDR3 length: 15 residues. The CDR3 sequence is CASSLTWSSYNEQFF. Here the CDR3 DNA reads TGTGCCAGCAGCCTAACTTGGAGCTCCTACAATGAGCAGTTCTTC. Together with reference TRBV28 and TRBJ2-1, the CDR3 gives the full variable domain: DVKVTQSSRYLVKRTGEKVFLECVQDMDHENMFWYRQDPGLGLRLIYFSYDVKMKEKGDIPEGYSVSREKKERFSLILESASTNQTSMYLCASSLTWSSYNEQFFGPGTRLTVL.

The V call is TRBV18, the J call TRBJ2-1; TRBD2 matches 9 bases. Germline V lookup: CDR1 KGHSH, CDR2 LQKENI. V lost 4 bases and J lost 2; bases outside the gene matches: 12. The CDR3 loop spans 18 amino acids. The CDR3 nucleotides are TGTGCCAGCTCACTGCCCTTATATAGCGGGAGAACCTACAATGAGCAGTTCTTC. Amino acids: CASSLPLYSGRTYNEQFF.